Sequencing of this TCR beta chain was carried out in a study of technical replicates of blood from a handful of donors. Method: immunoSEQ multiplex PCR; TCRdb's copy keeps in-frame clones and lacks some. The data hold about 85,000 clones, with just under 95% observed a single time. Sequencing input: T cells isolated from PBMCs. The receptor comes from a human donor in good health.

The CDR3 is CASSVVEGSYEQYF. The CDR3 region has the DNA TGTGCCAGCAGCGTAGTAGAGGGCTCCTACGAGCAGTACTTC. The chain combines TRBV9 with TRBJ2-7; D perhaps matches TRBD2 (5 bases). From germline, CDR1 is SGDLS and CDR2 YYNGEE. This CDR3 comprises 14 residues. The V and J ends lost 0 bases and 0 bases respectively, with 7 bases between them.